This T cell receptor (beta chain) was recovered during a study of cytomegalovirus exposure and HLA in healthy donors. General observations from the study: Some V segments, TRBV6-2 and TRBV6-3 among them, were indistinguishable and were therefore excluded.

Amplification used 60 Vbeta primers and 13 Jbeta primers. The table came from immunoSEQ multiplex PCR; TCRdb's copy has only in-frame clones and leaves some out. Among 150,000 to 200,000 clones listed, more than 65% were seen once. Notes on this clone: Its specificity is not known.

Between the trimmed V and J ends, which lost 4 bases and 2 bases, there was a span of 15 bases. The CDR3 has 15 residues. Germline CDR1 is SEHNR and CDR2 is FQNEAQ (reference sequence). The sequencing input was PBMCs. The J gene is TRBJ2-7, the V gene TRBV7-9, with D tentatively TRBD1 (6 bases). This receptor was identified in a woman in her thirties in good health and CMV-seropositive. The CDR3 sequence is CASSSQGTPPYEQYF. The CDR3 DNA follows: TGTGCCAGCAGCTCCCAGGGGACACCCCCCTACGAGCAGTACTTC.